This record concerns one T cell receptor (beta chain) sequence. Antigen: not known. This sample was included in a study of cytomegalovirus exposure and HLA in healthy donors. A multiplex PCR was run with 60 Vbeta primers and 13 Jbeta primers. The assay was immunoSEQ multiplex PCR, and TCRdb's table has in-frame clones only and misses some. This sample yields some 100,000 clones, of which around four fifths are seen a single time; about 8% belongs to the top ten. The CDR3 extends over 15 amino acids. The ends were cut back, 3 bases at V and 4 bases at J, with 18 bases in the middle. CDR1 and CDR2 from the germline V gene are SQVTM and ANQGSEA. Overall study results and limits: In a later analysis, CMV-associated beta chains were mostly HLA-associated, it appeared. It was shown in a later analysis that HLA-associated TCR beta chains were more clonally expanded than other, equally common chains. Some V segments (TRBV6-2 and TRBV6-3 among them) were excluded as indistinguishable.

The sequenced sample was PBMCs. This chain connects TRBV29-1 to TRBJ1-2, with a tentative D call TRBD1 (5 bases). This TCR was recovered from a woman aged 50 to 65 in good health and CMV-seropositive. This CDR3 is CSVDSRGEGGYGYTF. CDR3 sequence (DNA): TGCAGCGTTGATTCCCGGGGGGAGGGTGGCTATGGCTACACCTTC.